A selection of T cell receptor beta chains follows, all from one sample in a study of cytomegalovirus exposure and HLA in healthy donors. Clones were read by immunoSEQ multiplex PCR, and TCRdb kept only the in-frame ones, dropping some. This table holds roughly 140,000 clones, 80% found once. The sequenced material came from PBMCs. Receptors originate from a man aged 30 to 39 in good health and CMV-seronegative. CDR3s include the opening cysteine and the closing phenylalanine or tryptophan. The D gene is left open where the match is weak. Only some rows state a clone size, as once, few, many or a class for expanded clones.

cdr3_length	v_call	clone_size	d_call	j_call	cdr3_aa	cdr3_nt
16	TRBV6-5	few	NA	TRBJ2-7	CASSYDRQGLLQEQYF	TGTGCCAGCAGTTACGACAGACAGGGACTCCTACAAGAGCAGTACTTC
15	TRBV27	NA	NA	TRBJ1-5	CASSTRGFSNQPQHF	TGTGCCAGCAGTACTAGAGGGTTTAGCAATCAGCCCCAGCATTTT
15	TRBV5-1	NA	TRBD1	TRBJ2-1	CASSPGTGTYNEQFF	TGCGCCAGCAGCCCCGGGACAGGGACCTACAATGAGCAGTTCTTC
14	TRBV10-3	NA	TRBD1	TRBJ1-1	CATGTGGANTEAFF	TGTGCCACGGGGACAGGGGGCGCGAACACTGAAGCTTTCTTT
16	TRBV28	NA	TRBD2	TRBJ2-3	CASSSPTSGTTDTQYF	TGTGCCAGCAGTTCCCCCACTAGCGGGACGACAGATACGCAGTATTTT
14	TRBV5-6	NA	NA	TRBJ1-2	CASSSGERGYGYPF	TGTGCCAGCAGCTCGGGGGAGCGGGGCTATGGCTACCCCTTC
16	TRBV4-2	NA	NA	TRBJ1-2	CASSQAAQARNYGYTF	TGTGCCAGCAGCCAAGCCGCGCAGGCACGAAACTATGGCTACACCTTC
17	TRBV27	NA	TRBD1	TRBJ2-3	CASSRLTGTASTDTQYF	TGTGCCAGCAGTAGACTAACCGGGACAGCCAGCACAGATACGCAGTATTTT
15	TRBV9	once	TRBD2	TRBJ2-3	CASRSGLAGTDTQYF	TGTGCCAGCAGGTCGGGACTAGCGGGCACAGATACGCAGTATTTT
16	TRBV5-8	few	TRBD1	TRBJ2-7	CASSRRTGTGGCEQYF	TGTGCCAGCAGCCGTCGCACCGGGACAGGGGGATGCGAGCAGTACTTC